This TCR beta chain originates from a study of cytomegalovirus exposure and HLA in healthy donors. General study points: An analysis that was carried out later associated 16,951 TCR beta sequences with HLA alleles at 0.05 false discovery rate.

Germline lookup yields CDR1 SGHRS and CDR2 YFSETQ. The CDR3 contains 11 residues. Trimming shortened V by 9 bases and J by 5 bases, and 11 bases separated the two germline ends. A word on this clone: What it recognizes is unknown.

The PCR made use of 60 Vbeta and 13 Jbeta primers. Assay used: immunoSEQ multiplex PCR; TCRdb lists only in-frame clones, some missing. Of about 150,000 clones in the sample, over 60% were seen once. The source material was PBMCs. This TCR was recovered from a man aged 25-40 years in good health and CMV-seronegative. The V and J genes are TRBV5-1 and TRBJ1-2, with TRBD1 as a possible D gene (5 bases). The CDR3 reads CATSTEYGYTF. In DNA, the CDR3 is TGCGCCACTTCGACAGAGTATGGCTACACCTTC.